Listed below are T cell receptor beta chains from one sample, sequenced in a study of T cells in Graves' hyperthyroidism and ophthalmopathy. Each CDR3 protein gets one entry after TCRdb re-called the multiplex PCR reads with MiXCR. Among fewer than 600,000 distinct CDR3 sequences listed, approximately 14% were seen once. The material sequenced was blood. The receptor set was obtained from a woman between 18 and 29 years old with Graves' hyperthyroidism. Each CDR3 is given with its conserved first and last residue. Fields, in order: CDR3 protein, CDR3 DNA, D gene, V gene, clone size, J gene. The D gene is left open where the match is weak. Clone size, where shown, is once, few, many, or a class for clones that have expanded.

CDR3 protein: CASSPSTGSDTQYF
CDR3 DNA: TGTGCCAGCAGCCCCTCGACAGGGTCAGATACGCAGTATTTT
D gene: TRBD1
V gene: TRBV7-3
clone size: -
J gene: TRBJ2-3

CDR3 protein: CASSFYGIEAAYYGYTF
CDR3 DNA: TGTGCCAGCAGTTTCTATGGGATTGAGGCAGCCTACTATGGCTACACCTTC
D gene: -
V gene: TRBV27
clone size: many
J gene: TRBJ1-2

CDR3 protein: CASSPSDRTGNTIYF
CDR3 DNA: TGTGCCAGCAGTCCCAGCGACAGGACTGGAAACACCATATATTTT
D gene: -
V gene: TRBV12-3/TRBV12-4
clone size: many
J gene: TRBJ1-3

CDR3 protein: CASREDPTGELFF
CDR3 DNA: TGTGCCAGCCGGGAGGACCCCACCGGGGAGCTGTTTTTT
D gene: TRBD2
V gene: TRBV28
clone size: many
J gene: TRBJ2-2

CDR3 protein: CASSLPSGRETGELFF
CDR3 DNA: TGTGCCAGCAGCTTACCTAGCGGGAGGGAAACCGGGGAGCTGTTTTTT
D gene: TRBD2
V gene: TRBV13
clone size: -
J gene: TRBJ2-2

CDR3 protein: CASSTAGGIEPQHF
CDR3 DNA: TGTGCCAGTAGTACGGCAGGGGGCATTGAGCCCCAGCATTTT
D gene: TRBD1
V gene: TRBV19
clone size: many
J gene: TRBJ1-5

CDR3 protein: CASSPPADRGGEKLFF
CDR3 DNA: TGTGCCAGCAGTCCCCCAGCAGACAGGGGTGGGGAAAAACTGTTTTTT
D gene: TRBD1
V gene: TRBV12-3/TRBV12-4
clone size: many
J gene: TRBJ1-4

CDR3 protein: CASSVVGVNGELFF
CDR3 DNA: TGTGCCAGCAGCGTAGTGGGAGTGAACGGGGAGCTGTTTTTT
D gene: -
V gene: TRBV9
clone size: few
J gene: TRBJ2-2

CDR3 protein: CASSAQGAGQPQHF
CDR3 DNA: TGTGCCAGCAGTGCACAGGGAGCGGGCCAGCCCCAGCATTTT
D gene: -
V gene: TRBV2
clone size: -
J gene: TRBJ1-5

CDR3 protein: CASARQMGVVGETQYF
CDR3 DNA: TGTGCCAGCGCGCGCCAGATGGGAGTCGTGGGAGAGACCCAGTACTTC
D gene: -
V gene: TRBV7-3
clone size: few
J gene: TRBJ2-5

CDR3 protein: CASSATSGTGTDTQYF
CDR3 DNA: TGTGCCAGCAGTGCGACTAGCGGGACAGGCACAGATACGCAGTATTTT
D gene: TRBD2
V gene: TRBV6-1
clone size: -
J gene: TRBJ2-3

CDR3 protein: CSARPGMARSPLHF
CDR3 DNA: TGCAGTGCTAGACCCGGGATGGCGCGTTCACCCCTCCACTTT
D gene: -
V gene: TRBV20-1
clone size: many
J gene: TRBJ1-6

CDR3 protein: CASSRTGGTEAFF
CDR3 DNA: TGTGCCAGCAGCCGGACAGGGGGCACTGAAGCTTTCTTT
D gene: TRBD1
V gene: TRBV3-1
clone size: many
J gene: TRBJ1-1

CDR3 protein: CASSPPYSTSVLLNTIYF
CDR3 DNA: TGTGCCAGCAGCCCCCCCTATAGCACCAGCGTACTCTTAAACACCATATATTTT
D gene: -
V gene: TRBV7-8
clone size: -
J gene: TRBJ1-3

CDR3 protein: CASSAQAENTEAFF
CDR3 DNA: TGTGCCAGCAGTGCACAGGCTGAGAACACTGAAGCTTTCTTT
D gene: -
V gene: TRBV6-1
clone size: many
J gene: TRBJ1-1

CDR3 protein: CASSQDPSSLLVYYTEAFF
CDR3 DNA: TGTGCCAGCAGCCAAGACCCCTCCTCCCTACTCGTGTACTACACTGAAGCTTTCTTT
D gene: -
V gene: TRBV4-2
clone size: few
J gene: TRBJ1-1

CDR3 protein: CASSVVGERPSGNTIYF
CDR3 DNA: TGTGCCAGCAGCGTAGTAGGCGAGCGACCCTCTGGAAACACCATATATTTT
D gene: -
V gene: TRBV9
clone size: -
J gene: TRBJ1-3

CDR3 protein: CATSDPDPREDTQYF
CDR3 DNA: TGTGCCACCAGTGACCCGGACCCCCGGGAAGATACGCAGTATTTT
D gene: -
V gene: TRBV24-1
clone size: few
J gene: TRBJ2-3

CDR3 protein: CASSARGSPLHF
CDR3 DNA: TGTGCCAGCAGCGCACGGGGTTCACCCCTCCACTTT
D gene: -
V gene: TRBV6-1
clone size: many
J gene: TRBJ1-6

CDR3 protein: CASSPYTGTGNTIYF
CDR3 DNA: TGTGCCAGCAGTCCTTACACCGGGACAGGGAACACCATATATTTT
D gene: TRBD1
V gene: TRBV27
clone size: -
J gene: TRBJ1-3

CDR3 protein: CATSDFTDEQYF
CDR3 DNA: TGTGCCACCAGTGATTTTACGGACGAGCAGTACTTC
D gene: -
V gene: TRBV24-1
clone size: many
J gene: TRBJ2-7

CDR3 protein: CAISRDAQETQYF
CDR3 DNA: TGTGCCATCTCCAGGGATGCTCAAGAGACCCAGTACTTC
D gene: -
V gene: TRBV6-1
clone size: many
J gene: TRBJ2-5

CDR3 protein: CASSIPGTANTEAFF
CDR3 DNA: TGTGCCAGTAGTATCCCCGGGACGGCGAACACTGAAGCTTTCTTT
D gene: -
V gene: TRBV19
clone size: many
J gene: TRBJ1-1

CDR3 protein: CASSLDRATLAKNIQYF
CDR3 DNA: TGTGCCAGCAGCTTAGATCGGGCTACCCTAGCCAAAAACATTCAGTACTTC
D gene: -
V gene: TRBV11-2
clone size: many
J gene: TRBJ2-4

CDR3 protein: CSARDRGWGNEQFF
CDR3 DNA: TGCAGTGCGAGGGACAGGGGTTGGGGCAATGAGCAGTTCTTC
D gene: TRBD1
V gene: TRBV20-1
clone size: -
J gene: TRBJ2-1

CDR3 protein: CASIFFPNYEQYF
CDR3 DNA: TGTGCCAGCATATTTTTTCCCAACTACGAGCAGTACTTC
D gene: -
V gene: TRBV2
clone size: many
J gene: TRBJ2-7

CDR3 protein: CASLKGASGYNEQFF
CDR3 DNA: TGTGCCAGCCTAAAGGGAGCTAGCGGTTACAATGAGCAGTTCTTC
D gene: TRBD2
V gene: TRBV2
clone size: many
J gene: TRBJ2-1

CDR3 protein: CASSLGGGSVQETQYF
CDR3 DNA: TGTGCCAGCAGCTTAGGCGGAGGGTCGGTACAAGAGACCCAGTACTTC
D gene: -
V gene: TRBV11-2
clone size: many
J gene: TRBJ2-5

CDR3 protein: CASSPGLAGDIQYF
CDR3 DNA: TGTGCCAGCAGCCCCGGACTTGCGGGGGACATTCAGTACTTC
D gene: TRBD2
V gene: TRBV5-4
clone size: -
J gene: TRBJ2-4

CDR3 protein: CASSLGITNYGYTF
CDR3 DNA: TGCGCCAGCAGCTTGGGCATAACTAACTATGGCTACACCTTC
D gene: -
V gene: TRBV5-1
clone size: many
J gene: TRBJ1-2

CDR3 protein: CASSLDRLMGEGRFF
CDR3 DNA: TGTGCCAGCAGCTTAGATCGGCTTATGGGGGAGGGCCGGTTCTTC
D gene: TRBD2
V gene: TRBV11-2
clone size: many
J gene: TRBJ2-1

CDR3 protein: CASSLGGESISYEQYF
CDR3 DNA: TGCGCCAGCAGCTTGGGAGGCGAGAGTATTTCCTACGAGCAGTACTTC
D gene: -
V gene: TRBV5-1
clone size: -
J gene: TRBJ2-7

CDR3 protein: CATSDQQGNYGYTF
CDR3 DNA: TGTGCCACCAGTGACCAACAGGGAAACTATGGCTACACCTTC
D gene: -
V gene: TRBV24-1
clone size: many
J gene: TRBJ1-2

CDR3 protein: CATSGREGRGTDTQYF
CDR3 DNA: TGTGCCACCTCGGGCCGGGAGGGCCGTGGCACAGATACGCAGTATTTT
D gene: TRBD2
V gene: TRBV9
clone size: many
J gene: TRBJ2-3

CDR3 protein: CASSSGQGETQYF
CDR3 DNA: TGTGCCAGCAGCTCAGGACAGGGGGAGACCCAGTACTTC
D gene: TRBD1
V gene: TRBV7-3
clone size: many
J gene: TRBJ2-5

CDR3 protein: CASSTREPGNTIYF
CDR3 DNA: TGTGCCAGTAGTACCCGGGAACCTGGAAACACCATATATTTT
D gene: -
V gene: TRBV19
clone size: -
J gene: TRBJ1-3

CDR3 protein: CASSRQRSNEKLFF
CDR3 DNA: TGTGCCAGCAGTCGACAGCGGTCTAATGAAAAACTGTTTTTT
D gene: -
V gene: TRBV6-1
clone size: -
J gene: TRBJ1-4

CDR3 protein: CASCLQVYSNQPQHF
CDR3 DNA: TGTGCCAGCTGTTTGCAGGTTTATAGCAATCAGCCCCAGCATTTT
D gene: -
V gene: TRBV2
clone size: -
J gene: TRBJ1-5

CDR3 protein: CASSVGGFSTDTQYF
CDR3 DNA: TGTGCCAGCAGCGTAGGTGGGTTTAGCACAGATACGCAGTATTTT
D gene: -
V gene: TRBV9
clone size: once
J gene: TRBJ2-3

CDR3 protein: CSARVFGSFDEQFF
CDR3 DNA: TGCAGTGCTAGAGTGTTCGGGAGTTTCGATGAGCAGTTCTTC
D gene: -
V gene: TRBV20-1
clone size: many
J gene: TRBJ2-1

CDR3 protein: CASGGRGSSRANVLTF
CDR3 DNA: TGTGCCAGCGGGGGCAGGGGCTCCTCTCGGGCCAACGTCCTGACTTTC
D gene: -
V gene: TRBV25-1
clone size: few
J gene: TRBJ2-6

CDR3 protein: CASSLEGYYGYTF
CDR3 DNA: TGTGCCAGCAGCTTAGAAGGGTACTATGGCTACACCTTC
D gene: -
V gene: TRBV7-2
clone size: many
J gene: TRBJ1-2

CDR3 protein: CASSNTGGDAFF
CDR3 DNA: TGTGCCAGCAGTAATACCGGGGGAGACGCTTTCTTT
D gene: -
V gene: TRBV2
clone size: few
J gene: TRBJ1-1

CDR3 protein: CASSITGGGNTEAFF
CDR3 DNA: TGTGCCAGCAGCATAACAGGGGGGGGGAACACTGAAGCTTTCTTT
D gene: TRBD1
V gene: TRBV7-2
clone size: many
J gene: TRBJ1-1

CDR3 protein: CAITSRDNTDTQYF
CDR3 DNA: TGTGCCATCACTTCTCGGGACAACACAGATACGCAGTATTTT
D gene: -
V gene: TRBV10-3
clone size: many
J gene: TRBJ2-3

CDR3 protein: CASSLLGGSSMNTEAFF
CDR3 DNA: TGTGCCAGCAGCCTCCTGGGGGGGTCCTCGATGAACACTGAAGCTTTCTTT
D gene: -
V gene: TRBV7-9
clone size: few
J gene: TRBJ1-1

CDR3 protein: CASSPYGKSSYNEQYF
CDR3 DNA: TGCGCCAGCAGCCCATACGGGAAAAGCTCCTACAATGAGCAGTACTTC
D gene: -
V gene: TRBV4-1
clone size: -
J gene: TRBJ2-7

CDR3 protein: CASSLGLAEAGEQYF
CDR3 DNA: TGCGCCAGCAGCTTGGGACTAGCGGAGGCGGGGGAGCAGTACTTC
D gene: TRBD2
V gene: TRBV5-1
clone size: many
J gene: TRBJ2-7

CDR3 protein: CASSLERFRQSRETQYF
CDR3 DNA: TGTGCCAGCAGCTTAGAGAGGTTCCGACAGTCAAGAGAGACCCAGTACTTC
D gene: -
V gene: TRBV7-9
clone size: -
J gene: TRBJ2-5

CDR3 protein: CASRLLAGDPDTQYF
CDR3 DNA: TGTGCCAGCAGGCTACTAGCGGGAGATCCAGATACGCAGTATTTT
D gene: TRBD2
V gene: TRBV6-2/TRBV6-3
clone size: -
J gene: TRBJ2-3

CDR3 protein: CSARTGNLYNSPLHF
CDR3 DNA: TGCAGTGCAAGGACAGGGAACCTCTATAATTCACCCCTCCACTTT
D gene: TRBD1
V gene: TRBV20-1
clone size: many
J gene: TRBJ1-6

CDR3 protein: CASSSRDRGGNQPQHF
CDR3 DNA: TGTGCCAGCAGTTCCCGGGACAGGGGAGGCAATCAGCCCCAGCATTTT
D gene: TRBD1
V gene: TRBV28
clone size: -
J gene: TRBJ1-5

CDR3 protein: CASSDPSGQGLANEQFF
CDR3 DNA: TGCGCCAGCAGTGATCCTTCGGGACAGGGTCTTGCCAATGAGCAGTTCTTC
D gene: TRBD1
V gene: TRBV10-1
clone size: -
J gene: TRBJ2-1

CDR3 protein: CAISLGRYNEQFF
CDR3 DNA: TGTGCCATCAGCTTAGGGCGGTACAATGAGCAGTTCTTC
D gene: -
V gene: TRBV7-9
clone size: -
J gene: TRBJ2-1

CDR3 protein: CASSLGPRDPRTSPLLF
CDR3 DNA: TGCGCCAGCAGCTTGGGTCCCCGGGACCCGAGGACTTCACCCCTCCTCTTT
D gene: -
V gene: TRBV5-1
clone size: -
J gene: TRBJ1-6